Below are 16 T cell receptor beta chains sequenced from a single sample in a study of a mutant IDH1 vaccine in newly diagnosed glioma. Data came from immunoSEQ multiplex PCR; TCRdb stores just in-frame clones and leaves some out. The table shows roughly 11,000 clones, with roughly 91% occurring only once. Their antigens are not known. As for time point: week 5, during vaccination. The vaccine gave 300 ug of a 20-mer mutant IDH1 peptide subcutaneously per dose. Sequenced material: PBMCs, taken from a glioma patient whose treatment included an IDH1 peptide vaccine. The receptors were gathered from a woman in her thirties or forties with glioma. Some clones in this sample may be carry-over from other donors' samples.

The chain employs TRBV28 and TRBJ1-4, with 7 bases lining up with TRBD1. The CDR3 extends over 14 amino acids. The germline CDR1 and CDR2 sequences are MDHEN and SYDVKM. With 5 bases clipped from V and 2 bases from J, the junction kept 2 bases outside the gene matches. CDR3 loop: CASSQGGTNEKLFF. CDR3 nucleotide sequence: TGTGCCAGCAGTCAAGGGGGCACTAATGAAAAACTGTTTTTT.

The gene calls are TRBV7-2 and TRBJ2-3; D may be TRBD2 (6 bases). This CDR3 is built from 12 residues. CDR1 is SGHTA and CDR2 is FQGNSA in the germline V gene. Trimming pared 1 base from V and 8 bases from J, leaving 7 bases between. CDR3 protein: CASSLGGGTQYF. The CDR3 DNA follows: TGTGCCAGCAGCTTAGGGGGAGGTACGCAGTATTTT.

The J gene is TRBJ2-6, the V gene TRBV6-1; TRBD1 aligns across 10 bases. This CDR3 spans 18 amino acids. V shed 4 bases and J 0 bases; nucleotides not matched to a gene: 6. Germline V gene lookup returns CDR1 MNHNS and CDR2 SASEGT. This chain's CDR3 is CASSGIRTGGSGANVLTF. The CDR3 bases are TGTGCCAGCAGTGGGATCCGGACAGGGGGCTCTGGGGCCAACGTCCTGACTTTC.

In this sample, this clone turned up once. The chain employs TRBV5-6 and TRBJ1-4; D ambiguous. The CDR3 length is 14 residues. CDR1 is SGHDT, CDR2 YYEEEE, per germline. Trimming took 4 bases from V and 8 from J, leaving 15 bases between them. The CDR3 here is CASSQDGRKEKLFF. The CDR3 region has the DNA TGTGCCAGCAGCCAGGACGGTAGAAAGGAAAAACTGTTTTTT.

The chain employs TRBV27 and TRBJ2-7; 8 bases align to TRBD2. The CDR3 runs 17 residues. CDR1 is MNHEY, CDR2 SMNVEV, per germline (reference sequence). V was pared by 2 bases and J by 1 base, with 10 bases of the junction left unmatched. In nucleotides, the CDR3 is TGTGCCAGCAGTTTAATAGGTGGTCGGGAGGGTTCCTACGAGCAGTACTTC. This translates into CASSLIGGREGSYEQYF.

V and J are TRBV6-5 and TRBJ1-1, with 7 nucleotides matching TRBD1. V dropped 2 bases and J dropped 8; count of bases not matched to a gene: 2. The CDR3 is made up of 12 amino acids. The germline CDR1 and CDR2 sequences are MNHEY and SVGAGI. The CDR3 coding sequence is TGTGCCAGCAGTTACCGACAGGGAGAAGCTTTCTTT. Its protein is CASSYRQGEAFF.

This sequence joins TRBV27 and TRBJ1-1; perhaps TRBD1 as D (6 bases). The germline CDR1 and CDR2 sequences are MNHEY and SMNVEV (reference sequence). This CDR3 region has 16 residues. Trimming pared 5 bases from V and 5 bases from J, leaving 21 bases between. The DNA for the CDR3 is TGTGCCAGCAGTACTCTACAGGGAGTAGGAGGAACTGAAGCTTTCTTT. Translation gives CASSTLQGVGGTEAFF.

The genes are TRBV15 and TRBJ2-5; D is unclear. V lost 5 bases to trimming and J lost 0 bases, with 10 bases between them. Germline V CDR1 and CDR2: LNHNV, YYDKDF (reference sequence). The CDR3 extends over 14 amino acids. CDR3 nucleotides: TGTGCCACCAGCCCTGACACCTACCAAGAGACCCAGTACTTC. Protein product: CATSPDTYQETQYF. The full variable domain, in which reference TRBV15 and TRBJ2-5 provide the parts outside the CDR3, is DAMVIQNPRYQVTQFGKPVTLSCSQTLNHNVMYWYQQKSSQAPKLLFHYYDKDFNNEADTPDNFQSRRPNTSFCFLDIRSPGLGDTAMYLCATSPDTYQETQYFGPGTRLLVL.

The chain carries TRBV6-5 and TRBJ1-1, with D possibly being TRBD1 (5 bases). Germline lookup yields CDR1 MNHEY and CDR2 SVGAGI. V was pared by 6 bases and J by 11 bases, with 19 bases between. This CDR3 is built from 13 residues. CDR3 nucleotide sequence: TGTGCCAGCAGACCTTTGGGGGTGAAGGGGGCTTTCTTT. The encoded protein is CASRPLGVKGAFF.

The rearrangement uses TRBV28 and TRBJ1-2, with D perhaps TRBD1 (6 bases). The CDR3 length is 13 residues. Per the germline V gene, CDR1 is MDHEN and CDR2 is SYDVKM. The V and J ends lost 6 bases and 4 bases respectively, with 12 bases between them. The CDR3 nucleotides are TGTGCCAGCAGCTTACAGGGATCCTATGGCTACACCTTC. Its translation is CASSLQGSYGYTF.

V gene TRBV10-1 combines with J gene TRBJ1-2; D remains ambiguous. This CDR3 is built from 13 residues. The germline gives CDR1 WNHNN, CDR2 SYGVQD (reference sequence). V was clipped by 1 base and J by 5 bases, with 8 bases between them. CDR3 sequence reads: CASSEYGKYGYTF. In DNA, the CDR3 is TGCGCCAGCAGTGAGTACGGAAAATATGGCTACACCTTC.

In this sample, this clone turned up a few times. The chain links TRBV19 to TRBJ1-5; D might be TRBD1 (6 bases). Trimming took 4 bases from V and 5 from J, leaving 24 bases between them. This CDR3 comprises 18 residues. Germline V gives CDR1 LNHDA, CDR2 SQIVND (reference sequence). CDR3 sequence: CASSSKYLTGIWHQPQHF. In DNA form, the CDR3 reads TGTGCCAGTAGTAGTAAATATCTCACAGGGATTTGGCATCAGCCCCAGCATTTT.

The CDR3 DNA reads TGTGCCAGCAGTGGTTGGGACAGGGAAGCCCAGTACTTC. The encoded protein is CASSGWDREAQYF. The chain is built from TRBV2 and TRBJ2-5, with 9 bases aligning to TRBD1. CDR1 and CDR2 (germline): SNHLY, FYNNEI. V lost 4 bases, J lost 9 bases, and 6 bases stayed unmatched. The CDR3 length is 13 residues. Full variable domain (remainder filled in from reference TRBV2 and TRBJ2-5): EPEVTQTPSHQVTQMGQEVILRCVPISNHLYFYWYRQILGQKVEFLVSFYNNEISEKSEIFDDQFSVERPDGSNFTLKIRSTKLEDSAMYFCASSGWDREAQYFGPGTRLLVL.

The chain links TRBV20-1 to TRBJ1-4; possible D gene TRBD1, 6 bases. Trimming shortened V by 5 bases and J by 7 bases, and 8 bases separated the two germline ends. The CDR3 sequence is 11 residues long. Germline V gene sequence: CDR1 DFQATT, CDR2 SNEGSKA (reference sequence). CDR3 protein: CSAPRGEKLFF. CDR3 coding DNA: TGCAGTGCTCCCAGGGGTGAAAAACTGTTTTTT.

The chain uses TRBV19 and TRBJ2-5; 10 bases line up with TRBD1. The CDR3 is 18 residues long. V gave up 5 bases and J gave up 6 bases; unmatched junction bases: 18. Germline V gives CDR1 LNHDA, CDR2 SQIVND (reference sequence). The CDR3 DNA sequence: TGTGCCAGTAGTGCCTCCGCCGGGACAGGGGTAGTTTTGAAGACCCAGTACTTC. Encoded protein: CASSASAGTGVVLKTQYF. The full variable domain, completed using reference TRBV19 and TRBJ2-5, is DGGITQSPKYLFRKEGQNVTLSCEQNLNHDAMYWYRQDPGQGLRLIYYSQIVNDFQKGDIAEGYSVSREKKESFPLTVTSAQKNPTAFYLCASSASAGTGVVLKTQYFGPGTRLLVL.

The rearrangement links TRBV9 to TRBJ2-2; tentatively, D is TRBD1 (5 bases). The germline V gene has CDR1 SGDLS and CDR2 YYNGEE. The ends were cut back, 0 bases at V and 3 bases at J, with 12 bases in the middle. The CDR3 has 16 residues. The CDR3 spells CASSVAGFRDTGELFF. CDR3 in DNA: TGTGCCAGCAGCGTAGCTGGGTTCAGGGACACCGGGGAGCTGTTTTTT.